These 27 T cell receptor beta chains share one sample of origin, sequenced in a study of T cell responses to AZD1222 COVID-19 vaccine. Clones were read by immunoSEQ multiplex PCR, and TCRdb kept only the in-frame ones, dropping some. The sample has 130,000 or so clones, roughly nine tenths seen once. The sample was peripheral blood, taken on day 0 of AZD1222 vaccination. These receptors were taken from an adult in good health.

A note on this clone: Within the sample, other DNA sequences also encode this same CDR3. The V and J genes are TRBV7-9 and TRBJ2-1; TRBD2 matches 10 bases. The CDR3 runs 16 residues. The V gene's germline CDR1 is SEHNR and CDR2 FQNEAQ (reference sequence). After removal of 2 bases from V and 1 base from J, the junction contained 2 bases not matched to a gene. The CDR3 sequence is CASSLSLAGSYNEQFF. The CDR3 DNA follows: TGTGCCAGCAGCTTATCACTAGCGGGGTCCTACAATGAGCAGTTCTTC.

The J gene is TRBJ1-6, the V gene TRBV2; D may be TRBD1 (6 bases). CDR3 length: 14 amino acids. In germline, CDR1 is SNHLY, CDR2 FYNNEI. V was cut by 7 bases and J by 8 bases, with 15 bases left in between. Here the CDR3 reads CASIPQGGDSPLHF. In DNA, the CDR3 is TGTGCCAGCATCCCACAGGGCGGCGATTCACCCCTCCACTTT.

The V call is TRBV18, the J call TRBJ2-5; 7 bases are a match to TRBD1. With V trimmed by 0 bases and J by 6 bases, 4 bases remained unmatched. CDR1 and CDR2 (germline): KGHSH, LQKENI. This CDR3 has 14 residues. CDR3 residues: CASSPPNRGKTQYF. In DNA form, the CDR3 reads TGTGCCAGCTCACCACCAAACAGGGGAAAGACCCAGTACTTC.

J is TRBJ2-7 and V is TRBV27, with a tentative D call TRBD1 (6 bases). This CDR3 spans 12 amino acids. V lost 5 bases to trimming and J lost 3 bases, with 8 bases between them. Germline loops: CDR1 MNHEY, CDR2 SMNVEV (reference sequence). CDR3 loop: CASSPQGYEQYF. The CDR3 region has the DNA TGTGCCAGCAGTCCACAGGGCTACGAGCAGTACTTC.

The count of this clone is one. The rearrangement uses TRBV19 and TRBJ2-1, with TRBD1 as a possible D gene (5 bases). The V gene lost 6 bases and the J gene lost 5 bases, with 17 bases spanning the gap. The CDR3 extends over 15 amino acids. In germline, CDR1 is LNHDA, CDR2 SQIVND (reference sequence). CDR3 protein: CASRRGYGLNNEQFF. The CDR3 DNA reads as TGTGCCAGTAGAAGGGGTTACGGGCTCAACAATGAGCAGTTCTTC. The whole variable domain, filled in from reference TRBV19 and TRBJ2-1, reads DGGITQSPKYLFRKEGQNVTLSCEQNLNHDAMYWYRQDPGQGLRLIYYSQIVNDFQKGDIAEGYSVSREKKESFPLTVTSAQKNPTAFYLCASRRGYGLNNEQFFGPGTRLTVL.

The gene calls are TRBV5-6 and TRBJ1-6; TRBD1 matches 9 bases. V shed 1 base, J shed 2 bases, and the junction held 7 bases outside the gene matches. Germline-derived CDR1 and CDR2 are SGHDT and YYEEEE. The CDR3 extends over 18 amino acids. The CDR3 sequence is CASSLNRDREAYNSPLHF. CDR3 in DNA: TGTGCCAGCAGCTTGAACCGGGACAGGGAGGCCTATAATTCACCCCTCCACTTT.

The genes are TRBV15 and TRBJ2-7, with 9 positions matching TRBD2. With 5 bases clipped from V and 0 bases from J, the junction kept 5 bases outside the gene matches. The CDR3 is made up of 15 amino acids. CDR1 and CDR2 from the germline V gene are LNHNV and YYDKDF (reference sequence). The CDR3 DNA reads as TGTGCCACCAGCCCCGAGCGGGGGGCCTCCTACGAGCAGTACTTC. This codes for CATSPERGASYEQYF. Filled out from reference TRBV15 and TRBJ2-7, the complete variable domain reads DAMVIQNPRYQVTQFGKPVTLSCSQTLNHNVMYWYQQKSSQAPKLLFHYYDKDFNNEADTPDNFQSRRPNTSFCFLDIRSPGLGDTAMYLCATSPERGASYEQYFGPGTRLTVT.

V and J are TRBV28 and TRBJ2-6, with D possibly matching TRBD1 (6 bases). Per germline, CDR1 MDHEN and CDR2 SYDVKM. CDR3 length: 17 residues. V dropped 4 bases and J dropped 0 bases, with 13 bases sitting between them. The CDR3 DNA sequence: TGTGCCAGCAGTTCGACAGGCGCTAGCTCTGGGGCCAACGTCCTGACTTTC. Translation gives CASSSTGASSGANVLTF.

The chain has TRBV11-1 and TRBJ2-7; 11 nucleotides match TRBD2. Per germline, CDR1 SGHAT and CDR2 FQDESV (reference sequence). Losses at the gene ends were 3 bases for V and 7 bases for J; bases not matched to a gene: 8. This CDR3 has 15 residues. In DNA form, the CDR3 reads TGTGCCAGCAGCTTGCTGGGACTAGCGGCGGGTGAGCAGTACTTC. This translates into CASSLLGLAAGEQYF.

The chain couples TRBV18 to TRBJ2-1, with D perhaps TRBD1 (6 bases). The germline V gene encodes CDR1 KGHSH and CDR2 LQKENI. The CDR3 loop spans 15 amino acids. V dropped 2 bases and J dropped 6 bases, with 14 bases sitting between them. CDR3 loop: CASSPYRQGSNEQFF. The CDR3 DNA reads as TGTGCCAGCTCACCATACCGGCAGGGGAGCAATGAGCAGTTCTTC. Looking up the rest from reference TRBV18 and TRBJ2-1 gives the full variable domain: NAGVMQNPRHLVRRRGQEARLRCSPMKGHSHVYWYRQLPEEGLKFMVYLQKENIIDESGMPKERFSAEFPKEGPSILRIQQVVRGDSAAYFCASSPYRQGSNEQFFGPGTRLTVL.

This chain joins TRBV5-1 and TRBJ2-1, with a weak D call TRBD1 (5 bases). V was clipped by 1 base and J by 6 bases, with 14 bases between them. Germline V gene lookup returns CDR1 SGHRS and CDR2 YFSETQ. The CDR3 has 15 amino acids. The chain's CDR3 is CASSLSPDKLNEQFF. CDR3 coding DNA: TGCGCCAGCAGCTTGTCTCCGGACAAACTCAATGAGCAGTTCTTC.

CDR3 nucleotides: TGTGCCAGCAGCCGTACGGGCGGTCCCGAGACCCAGTACTTC. It encodes CASSRTGGPETQYF. The V call is TRBV3-1 (or the pseudogene TRBV3-2), the J call TRBJ2-5; D unclear. V shed 4 bases and J shed 5 bases, with 14 bases lying between them. The germline V gene has CDR1 LGHDT and CDR2 YNNKEL (reference sequence). CDR3 size: 14 residues.

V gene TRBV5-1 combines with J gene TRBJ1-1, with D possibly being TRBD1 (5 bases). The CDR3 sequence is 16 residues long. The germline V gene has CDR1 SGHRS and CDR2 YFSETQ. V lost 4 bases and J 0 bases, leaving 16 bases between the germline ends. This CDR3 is CASSPRPTDMNTEAFF. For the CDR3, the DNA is TGCGCCAGCAGCCCCCGTCCGACAGACATGAACACTGAAGCTTTCTTT.

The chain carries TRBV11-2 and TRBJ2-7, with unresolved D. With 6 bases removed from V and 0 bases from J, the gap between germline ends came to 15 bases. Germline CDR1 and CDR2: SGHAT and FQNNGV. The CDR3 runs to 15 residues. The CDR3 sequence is CASRLGGLSSYEQYF. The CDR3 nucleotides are TGTGCCAGCAGACTCGGTGGGCTGAGCTCCTACGAGCAGTACTTC.

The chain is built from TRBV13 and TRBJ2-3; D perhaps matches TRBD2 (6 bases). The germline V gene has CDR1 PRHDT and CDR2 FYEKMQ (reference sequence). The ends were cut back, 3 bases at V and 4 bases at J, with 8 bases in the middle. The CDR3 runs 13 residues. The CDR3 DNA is TGTGCCAGCAGCTTGGGGACTGCAGATACGCAGTATTTT. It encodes CASSLGTADTQYF.

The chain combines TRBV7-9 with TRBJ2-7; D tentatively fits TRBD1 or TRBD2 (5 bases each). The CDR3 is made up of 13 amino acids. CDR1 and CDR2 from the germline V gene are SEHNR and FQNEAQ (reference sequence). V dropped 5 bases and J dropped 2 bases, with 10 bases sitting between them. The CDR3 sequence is CASSRGRPYEQYF. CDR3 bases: TGTGCCAGCAGCCGGGGACGGCCCTACGAGCAGTACTTC. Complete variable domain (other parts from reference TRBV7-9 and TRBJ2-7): DTGVSQNPRHKITKRGQNVTFRCDPISEHNRLYWYRQTLGQGPEFLTYFQNEAQLEKSRLLSDRFSAERPKGSFSTLEIQRTEQGDSAMYLCASSRGRPYEQYFGPGTRLTVT.

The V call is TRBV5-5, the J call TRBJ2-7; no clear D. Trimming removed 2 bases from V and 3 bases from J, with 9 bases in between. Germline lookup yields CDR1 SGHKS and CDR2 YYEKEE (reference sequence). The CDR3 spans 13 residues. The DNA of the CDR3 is TGTGCCAGCAGCTTACGAGAGAACTACGAGCAGTACTTC. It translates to CASSLRENYEQYF.

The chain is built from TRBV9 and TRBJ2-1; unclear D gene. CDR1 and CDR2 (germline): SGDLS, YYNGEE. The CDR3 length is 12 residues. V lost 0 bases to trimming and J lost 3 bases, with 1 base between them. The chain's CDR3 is CASSVGYNEQFF. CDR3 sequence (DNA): TGTGCCAGCAGCGTAGGCTACAATGAGCAGTTCTTC.

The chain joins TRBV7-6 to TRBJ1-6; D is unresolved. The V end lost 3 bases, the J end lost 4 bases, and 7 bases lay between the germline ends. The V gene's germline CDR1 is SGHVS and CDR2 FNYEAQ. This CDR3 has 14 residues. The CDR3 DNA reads TGTGCCAGCAGCTTCAGCCAGTATAATTCACCCCTCCACTTT. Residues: CASSFSQYNSPLHF.

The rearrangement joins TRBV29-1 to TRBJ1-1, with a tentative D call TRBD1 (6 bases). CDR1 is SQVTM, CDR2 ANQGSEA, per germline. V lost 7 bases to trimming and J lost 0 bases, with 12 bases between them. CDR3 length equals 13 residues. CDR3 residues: CSGDIEMNTEAFF. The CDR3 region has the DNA TGCAGCGGGGACATTGAGATGAACACTGAAGCTTTCTTT.

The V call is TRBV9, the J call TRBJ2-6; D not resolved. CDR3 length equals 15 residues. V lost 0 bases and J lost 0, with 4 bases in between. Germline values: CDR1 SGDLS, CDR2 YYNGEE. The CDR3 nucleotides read TGTGCCAGCAGCGTAGACTCCTCTGGGGCCAACGTCCTGACTTTC. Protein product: CASSVDSSGANVLTF.

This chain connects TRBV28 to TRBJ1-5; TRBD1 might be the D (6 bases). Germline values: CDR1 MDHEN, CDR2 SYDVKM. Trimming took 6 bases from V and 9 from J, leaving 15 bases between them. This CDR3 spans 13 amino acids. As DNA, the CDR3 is TGTGCCAGCAGCTTAGGGGGGGTAAGGCCCCAGCATTTT. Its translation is CASSLGGVRPQHF.

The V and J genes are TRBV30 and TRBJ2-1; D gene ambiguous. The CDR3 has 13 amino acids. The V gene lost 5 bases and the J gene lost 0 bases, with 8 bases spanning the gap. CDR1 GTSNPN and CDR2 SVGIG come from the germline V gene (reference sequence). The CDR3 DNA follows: TGTGCCTGGGCTCCCAGCTCCTACAATGAGCAGTTCTTC. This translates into CAWAPSSYNEQFF.

The CDR3 nucleotides are TGTGCCAGCAGCCCGCAGGGGGCTAACTATGGCTACACCTTC. Protein sequence: CASSPQGANYGYTF. The chain links TRBV3-1 (or the pseudogene TRBV3-2) to TRBJ1-2; TRBD1 matches at 7 bases. Germline lookup yields CDR1 LGHDT and CDR2 YNNKEL (reference sequence). V was pared by 4 bases and J by 0 bases, with 2 bases of the junction left unmatched. This CDR3 is built from 14 residues.

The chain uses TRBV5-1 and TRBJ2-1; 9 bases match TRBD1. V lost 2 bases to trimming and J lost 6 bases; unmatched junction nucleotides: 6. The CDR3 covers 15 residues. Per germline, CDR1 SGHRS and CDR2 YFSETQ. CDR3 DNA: TGCGCCAGCAGCTTAAGTCGGGACAGGGCCAATGAGCAGTTCTTC. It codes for CASSLSRDRANEQFF.

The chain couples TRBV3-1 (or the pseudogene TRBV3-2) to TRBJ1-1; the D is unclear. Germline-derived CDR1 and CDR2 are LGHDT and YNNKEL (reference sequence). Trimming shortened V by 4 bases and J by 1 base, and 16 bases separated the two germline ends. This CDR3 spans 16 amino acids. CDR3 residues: CASSPSPGDGNTEAFF. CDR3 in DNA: TGTGCCAGCAGCCCCTCCCCGGGAGACGGGAACACTGAAGCTTTCTTT.

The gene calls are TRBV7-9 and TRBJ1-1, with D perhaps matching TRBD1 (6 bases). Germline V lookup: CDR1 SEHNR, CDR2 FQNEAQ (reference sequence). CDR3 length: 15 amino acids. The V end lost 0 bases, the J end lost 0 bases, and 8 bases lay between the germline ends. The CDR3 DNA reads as TGTGCCAGCAGCTTAGCAGCAGGGGTGAACACTGAAGCTTTCTTT. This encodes CASSLAAGVNTEAFF.